The 25 T cell receptor beta chains below come from one sample, sequenced in a study of CD8 T cells in ankylosing spondylitis. Whole-study findings and limits: A TCR beta motif of under 10 highly homologous variants appeared characteristic of ankylosing spondylitis blood.

TCRdb used MiXCR to reprocess the 5' RACE reads, holding one entry per CDR3 protein. The sample includes about 800,000 distinct CDR3 sequences, 12% of them seen just once. What these receptors recognize is not known. Sequenced material: blood, either unsorted or a sorted T cell fraction (not recorded which). The source of these receptors is a male donor with ankylosing spondylitis.

This clonotype was recorded a few times. The V call is TRBV25-1, the J call TRBJ2-1; 14 bases match TRBD2. The V and J ends lost 7 bases and 10 bases, in that order; junction bases with no gene match: 9. CDR1 and CDR2 (germline): MGHDK, SYGVNS. The CDR3 has 15 amino acids. In DNA, the CDR3 is TGTGCCAGCATGGGGACTAGCGGGAGCTACGGAGAGCAGTTCTTC. Its protein is CASMGTSGSYGEQFF.

This clonotype occurred a few times. The chain has TRBV20-1 and TRBJ2-7, with a tentative D call TRBD2 (6 bases). CDR3 length: 14 residues. V shed 5 bases and J shed 0 bases, with 14 bases lying between them. Germline CDR1 and CDR2: DFQATT and SNEGSKA (reference sequence). The chain's CDR3 is CSARKRVDSYEQYF. DNA of the CDR3: TGCAGTGCTCGGAAGCGGGTCGACTCCTACGAGCAGTACTTC.

The V and J genes are TRBV6-2 or TRBV6-3 and TRBJ2-7, with D maybe TRBD2 (6 bases). Looked up from germline, CDR1 is MNHEY and CDR2 is SVGEGT. This CDR3 contains 16 residues. Trimming removed 3 bases at V and 2 bases at J, with 17 bases between. CDR3 coding DNA: TGTGCCAGCAGTTATAATGTGAAGGGGAGGCCCTACGAGCAGTACTTC. It codes for CASSYNVKGRPYEQYF.

The V and J genes are TRBV6-2 or TRBV6-3 and TRBJ2-5; D is unclear. Trimming removed 5 bases from V and 5 bases from J, with 15 bases in between. The CDR3 runs to 14 residues. Germline CDR1 reads MNHEY; CDR2 reads SVGEGT. CDR3 in amino acids: CASSNPRLGETQYF. The CDR3 DNA sequence: TGTGCCAGCAGTAACCCCCGTCTAGGGGAGACCCAGTACTTC.

There are a few counts of this clonotype. The rearrangement links TRBV20-1 to TRBJ2-7, with 9 bases fitting TRBD1. Germline V CDR1 and CDR2: DFQATT, SNEGSKA (reference sequence). Losses at the gene ends were 0 bases for V and 4 bases for J; bases not matched to a gene: 7. The CDR3 runs to 15 residues. CDR3 sequence: CSARETGTGRYEQYF. The CDR3 bases are TGCAGTGCTAGAGAAACCGGGACAGGGAGGTACGAGCAGTACTTC.

This clonotype was seen ten or more times. V is TRBV12-3 or TRBV12-4 and J is TRBJ2-7; no reliable D call. The CDR3 sequence is 12 residues long. V lost 0 bases and J 6 bases, leaving 6 bases between the germline ends. DNA of the CDR3: TGTGCCAGCAGTTTAGCCCCTCTCGAGCAGTACTTC. This sequence encodes CASSLAPLEQYF.

Ten or more counts support this clonotype. The chain recombines TRBV12-3 or TRBV12-4 with TRBJ1-5, with a weak D call TRBD1 (6 bases). The CDR3 has 15 residues. V was cut by 2 bases and J by 4 bases, with 12 bases left in between. The CDR3 DNA follows: TGTGCCAGCAGTTTAAAGCCGACAGGAAATCAGCCCCAGCATTTT. This sequence encodes CASSLKPTGNQPQHF.

This clonotype was seen a handful of times. The V and J genes are TRBV25-1 and TRBJ2-2, with D possibly being TRBD1 (5 bases). This CDR3 spans 15 amino acids. CDR1 MGHDK and CDR2 SYGVNS come from the germline V gene. V was clipped by 5 bases and J by 0 bases, with 10 bases between them. The CDR3: CASSQTASNTGELFF. For the CDR3, the DNA is TGTGCCAGCAGTCAGACAGCCTCGAACACCGGGGAGCTGTTTTTT.

This rearrangement joins TRBV7-2 to TRBJ2-7; no reliable D call. The V and J ends lost 0 bases and 3 bases respectively, with 6 bases between them. This CDR3 has 13 amino acids. Germline CDR1 reads SGHTA; CDR2 reads FQGNSA. The CDR3 bases are TGTGCCAGCAGCTTAGCGAAGCGCTACGAGCAGTACTTC. Protein product: CASSLAKRYEQYF.

The genes are TRBV9 and TRBJ2-1; 9 bases line up with TRBD1. This CDR3 has 15 residues. Germline V gene data show CDR1 as SGDLS and CDR2 as YYNGEE. Trimming at V came to 6 bases and at J to 0 bases, leaving 4 bases not matched to a gene. The CDR3: CASNPDRGSYNEQFF. The CDR3 nucleotides are TGTGCCAGCAATCCGGACAGGGGCTCCTACAATGAGCAGTTCTTC.

This clonotype was seen repeatedly, ten times or more. The chain has TRBV10-3 and TRBJ2-1; no firm D call. Between the trimmed V and J ends, which lost 7 bases and 4 bases, there was a span of 8 bases. The CDR3 loop spans 12 amino acids. Germline values: CDR1 ENHRY, CDR2 SYGVKD. The CDR3 spells CAITDPYNEQFF. DNA of the CDR3: TGTGCCATCACTGACCCTTACAATGAGCAGTTCTTC.

This clonotype was seen a handful of times. The rearrangement uses TRBV20-1 and TRBJ1-5, with 10 bases fitting TRBD1. Germline V lookup: CDR1 DFQATT, CDR2 SNEGSKA (reference sequence). Trimming removed 5 bases from V and 6 bases from J; junction bases left unmatched: 4. CDR3 length: 13 residues. CDR3 sequence (DNA): TGCAGTGCTGAGGGACAGGGGATTCAGCCCCAGCATTTT. Translation: CSAEGQGIQPQHF.

This clonotype has a handful of counts. The V and J genes are TRBV7-9 and TRBJ2-1; D perhaps matches TRBD1 (5 bases). The ends were cut back, 2 bases at V and 9 bases at J, with 14 bases in the middle. The CDR3 spans 14 residues. Germline CDR1 and CDR2: SEHNR and FQNEAQ (reference sequence). The CDR3 loop reads CASSLRGLGLEQFF. The CDR3 DNA sequence: TGTGCCAGCAGCTTAAGGGGCCTTGGCCTTGAGCAGTTCTTC.

This clonotype was picked up a small number of times. The chain combines TRBV6-5 with TRBJ1-1, with D possibly matching TRBD1 (5 bases). This CDR3 is built from 15 residues. Germline loops: CDR1 MNHEY, CDR2 SVGAGI. Trimming took 0 bases from V and 0 from J, leaving 8 bases between them. The CDR3, as DNA: TGTGCCAGCAGTTACTCGACCAGGGTGAACACTGAAGCTTTCTTT. As protein: CASSYSTRVNTEAFF.

J is TRBJ1-1 and V is TRBV10-3, with TRBD1 identical over 7 bases. Germline CDR1 is ENHRY and CDR2 is SYGVKD. This CDR3 region has 14 residues. V lost 7 bases and J lost 4; bases outside the gene matches: 9. The CDR3 DNA reads TGTGCCATCAAGGGGGCTCCGGGGGGCACTGAAGCTTTCTTT. Translating it yields CAIKGAPGGTEAFF.

This chain joins TRBV18 and TRBJ1-2; D remains unclear. The germline V gene encodes CDR1 KGHSH and CDR2 LQKENI. Trimming cost V 2 bases and J 6 bases, with 7 bases left between them. CDR3 length equals 12 residues. The CDR3 sequence: CASSPSGDGYTF. CDR3 coding DNA: TGTGCCAGCTCACCAAGCGGGGATGGCTACACCTTC.

There are a few counts of this clonotype. V is TRBV12-3 or TRBV12-4 and J is TRBJ1-1; maybe TRBD1 (6 bases). The CDR3 spans 14 residues. V was shortened by 5 bases and J by 11 bases, with 21 bases between the two germline ends. CDR3 region: CASSPHPAGAAAFF. In DNA, the CDR3 is TGTGCCAGCAGTCCACACCCGGCGGGGGCGGCGGCTTTCTTT.

In nucleotides, the CDR3 is TGTGCCACCAGTGATTATACAAATGAGCAGTTCTTC. Protein: CATSDYTNEQFF. The rearrangement joins TRBV24-1 to TRBJ2-1; D call uncertain. Trimming stripped 2 bases from V and 7 bases from J, with 5 bases between. There are 12 residues in the CDR3. Germline V gene lookup returns CDR1 KGHDR and CDR2 SFDVKD.

This clonotype was seen a handful of times. This sequence joins TRBV7-2 and TRBJ1-5; D might be TRBD1 (5 bases). V dropped 5 bases and J dropped 5 bases, with 16 bases sitting between them. Germline-derived CDR1 and CDR2 are SGHTA and FQGNSA. This CDR3 is 15 amino acids long. The CDR3 DNA reads TGTGCCAGCAGCGCGCGGATGGGGGTAGATCAGCCCCAGCATTTT. Translation: CASSARMGVDQPQHF.

This clonotype has just a few counts. The chain carries TRBV7-8 and TRBJ2-7; 12 positions match TRBD1. The CDR3 extends over 17 amino acids. Trimming removed 6 bases from V and 5 bases from J; junction bases left unmatched: 14. Germline values: CDR1 SGHVS, CDR2 FQNEAQ. CDR3 bases: TGTGCCAGCAGGCAAGGCCGTGGGACAGGGGGCAAGAACGAGCAGTACTTC. This gives the protein CASRQGRGTGGKNEQYF.

At least ten counts were recorded for this clonotype. The chain links TRBV10-3 to TRBJ1-1, with a possible D match to TRBD1 (5 bases). Between the trimmed V and J ends, which lost 10 bases and 3 bases, there was a span of 18 bases. From germline, CDR1 is ENHRY and CDR2 SYGVKD. The CDR3 is 14 amino acids. The CDR3 spells CATAYGGEDTEAFF. The DNA of the CDR3 is TGTGCCACCGCATATGGGGGGGAGGACACTGAAGCTTTCTTT.

This clonotype was found a few times. The CDR3 region is CASTDETFGFF. The DNA for the CDR3 is TGTGCCAGCACCGACGAGACCTTCGGTTTCTTT. The chain carries TRBV6-2 or TRBV6-3 and TRBJ1-1; D unresolved. Germline V lookup: CDR1 MNHEY, CDR2 SVGEGT. The germline V and J ends were trimmed by 7 bases and 13 bases, with 16 bases remaining between them. The CDR3 consists of 11 residues.

This clonotype was seen more than once but under ten times. This rearrangement joins TRBV10-3 to TRBJ2-7; D could derive from TRBD1 or TRBD2 (5 bases each). The CDR3 contains 16 residues. V was clipped by 6 bases and J by 3 bases, with 21 bases between them. In germline, CDR1 is ENHRY, CDR2 SYGVKD. The CDR3 is CAIRAPGTLGRYEQYF. For the CDR3, the DNA is TGTGCCATCAGGGCCCCCGGGACCTTAGGACGCTACGAGCAGTACTTC.

The V and J genes are TRBV5-1 and TRBJ1-5; D remains ambiguous. The germline gives CDR1 SGHRS, CDR2 YFSETQ. V was shortened by 0 bases and J by 5 bases, with 9 bases between the two germline ends. The CDR3 is 14 amino acids. The DNA of the CDR3 is TGCGCCAGCAGCTTGGAGCCAGGCGATCAGCCCCAGCATTTT. Translated, it gives CASSLEPGDQPQHF.

The chain couples TRBV2 to TRBJ1-3; D ambiguous. Germline V gene data show CDR1 as SNHLY and CDR2 as FYNNEI. The ends were cut back, 6 bases at V and 0 bases at J, with 21 bases in the middle. CDR3 length: 18 amino acids. In nucleotides, the CDR3 is TGTGCCAGCAGCGATGGCCACGACGGACGACTCTCTGGAAACACCATATATTTT. This sequence encodes CASSDGHDGRLSGNTIYF.